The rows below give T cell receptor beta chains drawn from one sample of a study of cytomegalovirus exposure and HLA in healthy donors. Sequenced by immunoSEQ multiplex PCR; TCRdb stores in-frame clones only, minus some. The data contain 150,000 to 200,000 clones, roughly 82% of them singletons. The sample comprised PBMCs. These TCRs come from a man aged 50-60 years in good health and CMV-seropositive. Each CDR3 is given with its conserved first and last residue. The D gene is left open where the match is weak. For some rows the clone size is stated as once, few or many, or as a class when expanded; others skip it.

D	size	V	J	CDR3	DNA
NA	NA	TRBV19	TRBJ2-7	CASSIRGVYEQYF	TGTGCCAGTAGTATAAGAGGAGTCTACGAGCAGTACTTC
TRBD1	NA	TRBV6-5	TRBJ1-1	CASSGTAMNTEAFF	TGTGCCAGCAGTGGGACAGCGATGAACACTGAAGCTTTCTTT
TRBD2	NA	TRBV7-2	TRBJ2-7	CASSTSGSGAYEQYF	TGTGCCAGCAGCACCAGCGGTAGCGGGGCCTACGAGCAGTACTTC
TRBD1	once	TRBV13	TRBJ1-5	CASSQMGQGVRPQHF	TGTGCCAGCAGCCAGATGGGACAGGGGGTCAGGCCCCAGCATTTT
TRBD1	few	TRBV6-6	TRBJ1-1	CASNLGQGREAFF	TGTGCCAGCAACCTAGGACAGGGCAGAGAAGCTTTCTTT
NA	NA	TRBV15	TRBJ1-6	CATSRDDSYSPLHF	TGTGCCACCAGCAGAGATGACAGCTATTCACCCCTCCACTTT
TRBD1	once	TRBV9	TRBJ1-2	CASSPGGTGTIYGYTF	TGTGCCAGCAGCCCTGGGGGGACAGGGACGATCTATGGCTACACCTTC
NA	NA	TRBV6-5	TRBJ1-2	CASSRPEVPYGYTF	TGTGCCAGCAGTAGACCAGAGGTCCCCTATGGCTACACCTTC
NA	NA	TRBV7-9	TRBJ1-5	CASSLGGRGLDQPQHF	TGTGCCAGCAGCCTGGGTGGCAGGGGATTGGATCAGCCCCAGCATTTT
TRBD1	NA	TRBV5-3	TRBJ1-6	CARSHPTQGVWASPLHF	TGTGCCAGAAGCCATCCAACTCAGGGGGTATGGGCTTCACCCCTCCACTTT
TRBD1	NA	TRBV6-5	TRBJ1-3	CASRETGGNTIYF	TGTGCCAGCAGAGAGACAGGGGGAAACACCATATATTTT
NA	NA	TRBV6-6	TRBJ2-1	CASSPSTGQLYNEQFF	TGTGCCAGCAGTCCGTCAACCGGACAGCTATACAATGAGCAGTTCTTC
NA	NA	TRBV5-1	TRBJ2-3	CASTPGGTDTQYF	TGCGCCAGCACCCCCGGGGGCACAGATACGCAGTATTTT
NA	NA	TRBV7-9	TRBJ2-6	CASSAGSSGANVLTF	TGTGCCAGCAGCGCCGGGAGCTCTGGGGCCAACGTCCTGACTTTC
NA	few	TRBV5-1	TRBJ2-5	CASSLVQAHLEAQYF	TGCGCCAGCAGCTTGGTACAGGCCCACCTCGAGGCCCAGTACTTC
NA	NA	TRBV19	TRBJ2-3	CASSYLQGTDTQYF	TGTGCCAGTAGTTATTTGCAGGGGACAGATACGCAGTATTTT
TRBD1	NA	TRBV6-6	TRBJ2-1	CASKSGTVWDEQFF	TGTGCCAGCAAATCCGGGACAGTCTGGGATGAGCAGTTCTTC
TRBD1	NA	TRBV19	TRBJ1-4	CASNIRTGEKLFF	TGTGCCAGTAATATTAGGACAGGGGAAAAACTGTTTTTT
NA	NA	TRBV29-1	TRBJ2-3	CSVVRGDSTDTQYF	TGCAGCGTTGTGCGCGGGGATAGCACAGATACGCAGTATTTT
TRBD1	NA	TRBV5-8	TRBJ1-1	CASSPGTGGSTEAFF	TGTGCCAGCAGCCCCGGGACAGGGGGCAGCACTGAAGCTTTCTTT
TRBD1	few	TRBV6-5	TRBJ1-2	CASRAGQHNYGYTF	TGTGCCAGCAGGGCGGGACAGCATAACTATGGCTACACCTTC
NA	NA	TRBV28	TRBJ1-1	CASSPPGLLNTEAFF	TGTGCCAGCAGTCCCCCGGGACTTTTGAACACTGAAGCTTTCTTT
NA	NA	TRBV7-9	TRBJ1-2	CASSLSGPTDGYTF	TGTGCCAGCAGCTTAAGCGGACCGACGGATGGCTACACCTTC
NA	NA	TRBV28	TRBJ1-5	CASSLSSNQPQHF	TGTGCCAGCAGTCTTTCTAGCAATCAGCCCCAGCATTTT
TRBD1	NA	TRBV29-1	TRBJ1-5	CSVVPGHRDRASQPQHF	TGCAGCGTGGTTCCCGGTCACCGGGACAGGGCCTCACAGCCCCAGCATTTT
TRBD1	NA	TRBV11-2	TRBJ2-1	CASSLGSGGATGEQFF	TGTGCCAGCAGCCTGGGTTCAGGGGGAGCTACTGGTGAGCAGTTCTTC
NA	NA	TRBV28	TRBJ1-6	CASSPPTGFTASPLHF	TGTGCCAGCAGTCCGCCGACGGGATTCACGGCCTCACCCCTCCACTTT
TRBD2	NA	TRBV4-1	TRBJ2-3	CASSQASGGDTQYF	TGCGCCAGCAGCCAAGCTAGCGGGGGGGATACGCAGTATTTT
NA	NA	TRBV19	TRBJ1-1	CASSIAGGDTEAFF	TGTGCCAGTAGTATCGCGGGGGGGGACACTGAAGCTTTCTTT
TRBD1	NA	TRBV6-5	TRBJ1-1	CASGTTGGIAEAFF	TGTGCCAGCGGGACCACAGGGGGCATCGCTGAAGCTTTCTTT
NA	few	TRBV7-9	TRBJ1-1	CASSSGDRTEAFF	TGTGCCAGCAGCTCAGGGGATCGCACTGAAGCTTTCTTT
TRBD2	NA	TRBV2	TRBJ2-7	CASQGTSGTYEQYF	TGTGCCAGCCAAGGGACTAGCGGAACCTACGAGCAGTACTTC
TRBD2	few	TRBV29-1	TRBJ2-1	CSVEAGSGLAGGSSYNEQFF	TGCAGCGTTGAAGCCGGATCGGGGCTAGCGGGGGGTAGCTCCTACAATGAGCAGTTCTTC
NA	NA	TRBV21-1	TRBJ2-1	CANQSSSYNEQFF	TGTGCCAACCAATCGAGCTCCTACAATGAGCAGTTCTTC
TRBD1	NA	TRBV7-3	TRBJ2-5	CASSVGQGVTETQYF	TGTGCCAGCAGTGTGGGACAGGGTGTTACGGAGACCCAGTACTTC
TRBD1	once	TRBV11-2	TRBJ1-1	CASSSLTGVNTEAFF	TGTGCCAGCAGCTCCCTGACAGGGGTGAACACTGAAGCTTTCTTT
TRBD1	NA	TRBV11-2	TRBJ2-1	CASSLAQGAGEQFF	TGTGCCAGCAGCTTAGCGCAGGGGGCAGGTGAGCAGTTCTTC
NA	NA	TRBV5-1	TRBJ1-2	CASSPRQAAHGYTF	TGCGCCAGCAGCCCCCGACAGGCGGCCCATGGCTACACCTTC
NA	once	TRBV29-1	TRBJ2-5	CSVVGTRSGETQYF	TGCAGCGTTGTGGGGACACGGTCGGGAGAGACCCAGTACTTC
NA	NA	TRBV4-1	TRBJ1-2	CASSQDLRFYGYTF	TGCGCCAGCAGCCAAGATCTCAGATTCTATGGCTACACCTTC
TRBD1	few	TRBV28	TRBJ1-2	CASSPGTGAEIYGYTF	TGTGCCAGCAGTCCCGGGACAGGGGCTGAAATCTATGGCTACACCTTC
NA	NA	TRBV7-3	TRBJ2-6	CASSSSNGLTF	TGTGCCAGCAGCTCCTCCAACGGCCTGACTTTC
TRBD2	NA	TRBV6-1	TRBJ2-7	CASSDWAGDPYEQYF	TGTGCCAGCAGTGATTGGGCGGGAGACCCCTACGAGCAGTACTTC
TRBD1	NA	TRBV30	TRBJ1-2	CAWSRTGLWGYTF	TGTGCCTGGAGTAGGACAGGTCTATGGGGCTACACCTTC
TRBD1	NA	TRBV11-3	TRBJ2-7	CASSPSTGTAEQYF	TGTGCCAGCAGCCCCTCGACAGGGACCGCCGAGCAGTACTTC
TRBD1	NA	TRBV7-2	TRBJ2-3	CASSLVGTVQADTQYF	TGTGCCAGCAGCTTAGTCGGGACAGTCCAAGCGGATACGCAGTATTTT
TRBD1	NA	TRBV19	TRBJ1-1	CASSLRQGINTEAFF	TGTGCCAGTAGCTTGAGACAGGGTATAAACACTGAAGCTTTCTTT
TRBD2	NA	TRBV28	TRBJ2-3	CASSLWAGTSALPSTDTQYF	TGTGCCAGCAGTTTATGGGCCGGGACTAGCGCATTACCTAGCACAGATACGCAGTATTTT
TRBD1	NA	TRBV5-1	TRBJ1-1	CASSLRGQRNLNTEAFF	TGCGCCAGCAGCTTGCGGGGACAGCGAAACTTGAACACTGAAGCTTTCTTT
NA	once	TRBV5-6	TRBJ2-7	CASSLIRVRGYEQYF	TGTGCCAGCAGCTTGATCCGGGTACGAGGGTACGAGCAGTACTTC
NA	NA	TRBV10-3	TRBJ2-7	CAITAGTNSYEQYF	TGTGCCATAACCGCCGGGACAAACTCCTACGAGCAGTACTTC
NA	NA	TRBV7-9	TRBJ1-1	CASSLGTGDTEAFF	TGTGCCAGCAGCTTAGGGACGGGGGACACTGAAGCTTTCTTT